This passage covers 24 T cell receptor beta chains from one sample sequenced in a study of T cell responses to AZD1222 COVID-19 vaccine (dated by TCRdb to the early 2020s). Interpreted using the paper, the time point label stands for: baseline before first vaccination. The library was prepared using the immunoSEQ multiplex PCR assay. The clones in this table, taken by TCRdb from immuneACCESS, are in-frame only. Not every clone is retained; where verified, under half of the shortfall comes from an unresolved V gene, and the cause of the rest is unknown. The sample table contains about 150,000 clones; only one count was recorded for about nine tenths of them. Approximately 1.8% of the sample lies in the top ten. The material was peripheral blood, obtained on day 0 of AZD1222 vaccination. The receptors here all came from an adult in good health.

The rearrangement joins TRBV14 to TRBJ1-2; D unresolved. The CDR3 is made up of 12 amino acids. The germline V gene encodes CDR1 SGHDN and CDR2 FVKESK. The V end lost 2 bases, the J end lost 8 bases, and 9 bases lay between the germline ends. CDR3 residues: CASSQSSRGYTF. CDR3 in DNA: TGTGCCAGCAGCCAATCCTCCCGCGGCTACACCTTC. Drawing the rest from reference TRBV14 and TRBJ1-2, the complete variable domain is EAGVTQFPSHSVIEKGQTVTLRCDPISGHDNLYWYRRVMGKEIKFLLHFVKESKQDESGMPNNRFLAERTGGTYSTLKVQPAELEDSGVYFCASSQSSRGYTFGSGTRLTVV.

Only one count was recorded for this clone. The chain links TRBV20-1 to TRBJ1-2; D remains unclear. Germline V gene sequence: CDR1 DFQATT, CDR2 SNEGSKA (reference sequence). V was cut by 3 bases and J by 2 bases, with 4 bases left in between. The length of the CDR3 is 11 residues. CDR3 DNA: TGCAGTGCTAGGCCAAACTATGGCTACACCTTC. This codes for CSARPNYGYTF.

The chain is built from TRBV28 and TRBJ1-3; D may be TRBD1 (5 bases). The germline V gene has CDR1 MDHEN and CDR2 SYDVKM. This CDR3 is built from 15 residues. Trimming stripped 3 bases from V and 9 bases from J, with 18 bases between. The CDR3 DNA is TGTGCCAGCAGTTTCCGGGACCGGGGCCGGAGCACCATATATTTT. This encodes CASSFRDRGRSTIYF. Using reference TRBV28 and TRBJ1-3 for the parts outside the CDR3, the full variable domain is DVKVTQSSRYLVKRTGEKVFLECVQDMDHENMFWYRQDPGLGLRLIYFSYDVKMKEKGDIPEGYSVSREKKERFSLILESASTNQTSMYLCASSFRDRGRSTIYFGEGSWLTVV.

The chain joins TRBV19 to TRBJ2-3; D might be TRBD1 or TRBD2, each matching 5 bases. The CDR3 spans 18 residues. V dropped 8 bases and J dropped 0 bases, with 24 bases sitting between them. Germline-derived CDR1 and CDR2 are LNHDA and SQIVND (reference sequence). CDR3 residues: CASVKAVGDEASTDTQYF. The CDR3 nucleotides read TGTGCCAGTGTAAAGGCTGTAGGGGACGAGGCTAGCACAGATACGCAGTATTTT.

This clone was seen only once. CDR3 residues: CASSSGRNTEAFF. The DNA of the CDR3 is TGTGCCAGCAGTTCAGGACGGAACACTGAAGCTTTCTTT. The V gene is TRBV6-2 or TRBV6-3, the J gene TRBJ1-1; D gene ambiguous. V lost 4 bases, J lost 1 base, and 7 bases lay in between. The CDR3 sequence is 13 residues long. Germline V gives CDR1 MNHEY, CDR2 SVGEGT.

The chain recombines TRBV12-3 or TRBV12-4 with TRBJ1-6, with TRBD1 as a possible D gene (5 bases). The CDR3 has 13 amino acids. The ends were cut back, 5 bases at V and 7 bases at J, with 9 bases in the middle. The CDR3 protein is CASSGTANSPLHF. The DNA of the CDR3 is TGTGCCAGCAGTGGGACCGCCAATTCACCCCTCCACTTT.

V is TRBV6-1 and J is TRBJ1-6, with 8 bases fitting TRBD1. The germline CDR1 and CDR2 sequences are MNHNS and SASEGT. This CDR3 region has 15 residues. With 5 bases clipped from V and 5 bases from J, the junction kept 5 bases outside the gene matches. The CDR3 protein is CASSSLQGDNSPLHF. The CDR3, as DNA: TGTGCCAGCAGTTCGTTACAGGGGGATAATTCACCCCTCCACTTT.

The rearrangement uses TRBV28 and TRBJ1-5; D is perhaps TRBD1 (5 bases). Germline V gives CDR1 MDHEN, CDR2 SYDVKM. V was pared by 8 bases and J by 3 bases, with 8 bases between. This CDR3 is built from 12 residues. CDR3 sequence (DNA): TGTGCCAGCGACAGTCCCAATCAGCCCCAGCATTTT. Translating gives CASDSPNQPQHF. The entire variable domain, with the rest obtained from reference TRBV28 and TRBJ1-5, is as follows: DVKVTQSSRYLVKRTGEKVFLECVQDMDHENMFWYRQDPGLGLRLIYFSYDVKMKEKGDIPEGYSVSREKKERFSLILESASTNQTSMYLCASDSPNQPQHFGDGTRLSIL.

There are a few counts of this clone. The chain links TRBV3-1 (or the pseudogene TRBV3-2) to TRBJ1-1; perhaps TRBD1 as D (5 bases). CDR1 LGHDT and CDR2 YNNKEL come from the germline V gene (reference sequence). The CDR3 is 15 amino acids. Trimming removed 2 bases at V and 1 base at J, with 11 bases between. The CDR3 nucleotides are TGTGCCAGCAGCCAATGGGGAACAGGGAACACTGAAGCTTTCTTT. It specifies CASSQWGTGNTEAFF.

Here the CDR3 reads CASSGFRGTVPTEAFF. In DNA form, the CDR3 reads TGTGCCAGCAGCGGATTCCGTGGCACCGTGCCCACTGAAGCTTTCTTT. The V and J genes are TRBV9 and TRBJ1-1; D is ambiguous. Germline CDR1 and CDR2: SGDLS and YYNGEE. The CDR3 runs to 16 residues. The V end lost 3 bases, the J end lost 4 bases, and 19 bases lay between the germline ends.

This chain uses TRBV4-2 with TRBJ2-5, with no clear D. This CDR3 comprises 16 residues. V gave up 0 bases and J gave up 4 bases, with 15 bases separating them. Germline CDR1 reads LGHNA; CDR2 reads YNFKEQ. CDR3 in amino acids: CASSQDSAGARETQYF. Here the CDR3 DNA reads TGTGCCAGCAGCCAAGATTCGGCCGGTGCGCGAGAGACCCAGTACTTC.

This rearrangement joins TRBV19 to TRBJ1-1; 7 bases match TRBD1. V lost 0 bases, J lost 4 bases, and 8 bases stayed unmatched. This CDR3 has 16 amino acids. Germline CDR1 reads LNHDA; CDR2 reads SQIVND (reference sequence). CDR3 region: CASSIDLGTDGTEAFF. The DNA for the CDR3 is TGTGCCAGTAGTATAGATCTCGGGACAGACGGCACTGAAGCTTTCTTT.

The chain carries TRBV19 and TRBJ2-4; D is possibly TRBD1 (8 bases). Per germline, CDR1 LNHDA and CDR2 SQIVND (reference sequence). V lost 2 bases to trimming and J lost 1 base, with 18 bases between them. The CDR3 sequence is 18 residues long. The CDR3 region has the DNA TGTGCCAGTAGTATATCTACAGGGGGGGGTGTCGCCAAAAACATTCAGTACTTC. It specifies CASSISTGGGVAKNIQYF. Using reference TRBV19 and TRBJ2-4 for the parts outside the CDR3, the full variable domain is DGGITQSPKYLFRKEGQNVTLSCEQNLNHDAMYWYRQDPGQGLRLIYYSQIVNDFQKGDIAEGYSVSREKKESFPLTVTSAQKNPTAFYLCASSISTGGGVAKNIQYFGAGTRLSVL.

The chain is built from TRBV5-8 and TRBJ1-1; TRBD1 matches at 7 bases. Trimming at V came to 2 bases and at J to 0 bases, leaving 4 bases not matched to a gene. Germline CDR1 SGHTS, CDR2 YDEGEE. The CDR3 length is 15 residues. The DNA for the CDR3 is TGTGCCAGCAGCTTCCGGGGACAGATGAACACTGAAGCTTTCTTT. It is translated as CASSFRGQMNTEAFF.

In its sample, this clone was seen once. CDR3 region: CATPPGLEYLGEQFF. The CDR3 DNA is TGCGCCACCCCTCCGGGACTAGAATATCTGGGTGAGCAGTTCTTC. This chain uses TRBV5-1 with TRBJ2-1; 8 bases are shared with TRBD2. In germline, CDR1 is SGHRS, CDR2 YFSETQ. The CDR3 contains 15 residues. V shed 9 bases and J 9 bases; nucleotides not matched to a gene: 17.

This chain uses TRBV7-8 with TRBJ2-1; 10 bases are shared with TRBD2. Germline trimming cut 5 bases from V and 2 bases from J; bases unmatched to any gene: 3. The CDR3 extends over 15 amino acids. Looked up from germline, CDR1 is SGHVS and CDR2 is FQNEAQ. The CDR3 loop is CASSPGLATYNEQFF. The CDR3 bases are TGTGCCAGCAGCCCGGGACTAGCGACCTACAATGAGCAGTTCTTC.

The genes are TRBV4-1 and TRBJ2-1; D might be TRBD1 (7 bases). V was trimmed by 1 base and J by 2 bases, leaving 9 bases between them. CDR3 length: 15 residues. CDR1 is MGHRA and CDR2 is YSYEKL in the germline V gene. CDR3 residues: CASSQGGTAYNEQFF. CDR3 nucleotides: TGCGCCAGCAGCCAAGGCGGGACAGCCTACAATGAGCAGTTCTTC.

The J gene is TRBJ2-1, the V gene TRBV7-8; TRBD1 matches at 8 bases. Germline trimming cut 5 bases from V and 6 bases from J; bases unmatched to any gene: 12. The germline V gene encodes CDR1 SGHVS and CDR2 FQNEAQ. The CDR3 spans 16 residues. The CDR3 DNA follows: TGTGCCAGCAGCGTAGTTGGACAGGGAATGATCAATGAGCAGTTCTTC. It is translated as CASSVVGQGMINEQFF.

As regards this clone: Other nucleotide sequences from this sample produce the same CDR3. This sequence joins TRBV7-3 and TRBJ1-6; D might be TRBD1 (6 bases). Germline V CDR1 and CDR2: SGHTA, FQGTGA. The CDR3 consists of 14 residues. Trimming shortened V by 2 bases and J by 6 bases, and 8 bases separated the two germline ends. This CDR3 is CASSLEGGNSPLHF. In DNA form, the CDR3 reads TGTGCCAGCAGCTTAGAAGGGGGTAATTCACCCCTCCACTTT.

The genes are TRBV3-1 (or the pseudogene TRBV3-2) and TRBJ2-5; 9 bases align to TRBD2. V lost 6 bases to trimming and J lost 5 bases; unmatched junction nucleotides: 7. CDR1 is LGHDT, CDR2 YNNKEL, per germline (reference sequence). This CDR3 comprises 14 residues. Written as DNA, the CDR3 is TGTGCCAGCAGATTAGCGGGAGTGGGTGAGACCCAGTACTTC. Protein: CASRLAGVGETQYF.

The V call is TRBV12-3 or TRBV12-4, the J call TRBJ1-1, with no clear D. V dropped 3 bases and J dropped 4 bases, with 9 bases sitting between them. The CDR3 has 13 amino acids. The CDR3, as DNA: TGTGCCAGCAGTTTTACGGGAATCACTGAAGCTTTCTTT. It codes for CASSFTGITEAFF.

CDR3 in DNA: TGTGCCAGCTCACCATCTCGGGATACTGAAGCTTTCTTT. It translates to CASSPSRDTEAFF. The V and J genes are TRBV18 and TRBJ1-1, with D unresolved. The CDR3 is 13 amino acids. V gave up 2 bases and J gave up 5 bases, with 9 bases separating them. Germline CDR1 is KGHSH and CDR2 is LQKENI. Full variable domain (remainder filled in from reference TRBV18 and TRBJ1-1): NAGVMQNPRHLVRRRGQEARLRCSPMKGHSHVYWYRQLPEEGLKFMVYLQKENIIDESGMPKERFSAEFPKEGPSILRIQQVVRGDSAAYFCASSPSRDTEAFFGQGTRLTVV.

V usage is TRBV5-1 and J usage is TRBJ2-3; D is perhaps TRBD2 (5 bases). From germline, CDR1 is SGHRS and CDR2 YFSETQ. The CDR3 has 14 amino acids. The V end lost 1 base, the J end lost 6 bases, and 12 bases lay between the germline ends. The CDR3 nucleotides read TGCGCCAGCAGCTTGATGACTACATACGATACGCAGTATTTT. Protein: CASSLMTTYDTQYF.

Here the CDR3 DNA reads TGTGCCAGCAGTGAGGGGGCGGGAGTCACCGGGGAGCTGTTTTTT. Translation: CASSEGAGVTGELFF. The genes are TRBV6-4 and TRBJ2-2; possibly TRBD2 for D (7 bases). Looked up from germline, CDR1 is MRHNA and CDR2 is SNTAGT. This CDR3 is 15 amino acids long. Between the trimmed V and J ends, which lost 3 bases and 4 bases, there was a span of 12 bases.